One sample yielded the 28 T cell receptor beta chains listed below, sequenced in a study of CD8 T cells in Susac syndrome. The RNA input was about 0.5 to 1 ug, and it was reverse transcribed with random hexamers. One entry per CDR3 protein results from TCRdb running MiXCR on the immunoSEQ multiplex PCR reads. Among hundreds of thousands of distinct CDR3 sequences listed, 90% to 97% were seen once. Sequencing was carried out using CD4+ T cells from PBMCs. The receptors here all came from a human donor with Susac syndrome.

V usage is TRBV29-1 and J usage is TRBJ1-1, with D perhaps matching TRBD1 (5 bases). The V end lost 7 bases, the J end lost 2 bases, and 14 bases lay between the germline ends. The CDR3 spans 13 residues. The germline V gene has CDR1 SQVTM and CDR2 ANQGSEA. The CDR3 nucleotides are TGCAGCGCGAGCTACAGGAGAAACACTGAAGCTTTCTTT. This translates into CSASYRRNTEAFF.

This sequence joins TRBV5-8 and TRBJ1-1; 8 bases are a match to TRBD1. The CDR3 totals 12 residues. V lost 4 bases and J lost 8; bases outside the gene matches: 4. Germline V CDR1 and CDR2: SGHTS, YDEGEE. The CDR3 DNA reads as TGTGCCAGCAGCGGAACAGGGGGGGAAGCTTTCTTT. Translation gives CASSGTGGEAFF.

The table lists this clonotype with a count of one. The gene calls are TRBV10-3 and TRBJ2-4; TRBD1 matches at 7 bases. Germline V gene lookup returns CDR1 ENHRY and CDR2 SYGVKD. The CDR3 contains 13 residues. V gave up 6 bases and J gave up 7 bases; unmatched junction bases: 6. CDR3 nucleotides: TGTGCCATCAGACCGGGACAGTCTAACATTCAGTACTTC. Its protein product is CAIRPGQSNIQYF.

The rearrangement links TRBV29-1 to TRBJ2-7; the D is unclear. The CDR3 totals 12 residues. From germline, CDR1 is SQVTM and CDR2 ANQGSEA. Trimming cost V 5 bases and J 2 bases, with 10 bases left between them. CDR3 DNA: TGCAGCGTTCGCGACAAGACCTACGAGCAGTACTTC. Protein: CSVRDKTYEQYF.

The chain has TRBV29-1 and TRBJ1-1; TRBD1 matches 7 bases. The CDR3 consists of 13 residues. After removal of 6 bases from V and 8 bases from J, the junction contained 12 bases not matched to a gene. From germline, CDR1 is SQVTM and CDR2 ANQGSEA. The CDR3 here is CSVGTVLRIEAFF. CDR3 bases: TGCAGCGTAGGGACAGTACTCCGAATAGAAGCTTTCTTT.

This clonotype was observed a single time. The chain links TRBV5-1 to TRBJ2-3; D gene uncertain. V dropped 0 bases and J dropped 2 bases, with 7 bases sitting between them. The CDR3 totals 14 residues. Germline values: CDR1 SGHRS, CDR2 YFSETQ. As DNA, the CDR3 is TGCGCCAGCAGCTTGGCACTCTCCACAGATACGCAGTATTTT. It codes for CASSLALSTDTQYF.

The V gene is TRBV9, the J gene TRBJ2-1; a possible D gene is TRBD1 (5 bases). Germline CDR1 is SGDLS and CDR2 is YYNGEE. V was pared by 3 bases and J by 12 bases, with 22 bases between. CDR3 length equals 15 residues. The CDR3 loop is CASSAGDQQAVGQFF. DNA of the CDR3: TGTGCCAGCAGCGCCGGAGACCAACAGGCAGTGGGGCAGTTCTTC.

This clonotype was seen a few times. The chain recombines TRBV29-1 with TRBJ2-5; TRBD1 aligns across 12 bases. Germline V CDR1 and CDR2: SQVTM, ANQGSEA. The V gene end was trimmed by 8 bases and the J gene end by 5 bases; junction bases not matched to a gene: 15. The CDR3 has 16 residues. CDR3 nucleotide sequence: TGCAGCTTCCCCGGGACAGGGGGCTTCGTAGGGGAGACCCAGTACTTC. Its translation: CSFPGTGGFVGETQYF.

This sequence joins TRBV7-9 and TRBJ2-5; TRBD2 matches at 12 bases. The CDR3 has 15 residues. V lost 6 bases, J lost 5 bases, and 7 bases stayed unmatched. Germline CDR1 SEHNR, CDR2 FQNEAQ (reference sequence). DNA for the CDR3: TGTGCCAGCAGGCTCGGACTAGCGGGATTCGAGACCCAGTACTTC. The encoded protein is CASRLGLAGFETQYF.

This clonotype was recorded once. V gene TRBV7-3 combines with J gene TRBJ1-2; D gene ambiguous. Germline CDR1 reads SGHTA; CDR2 reads FQGTGA. This CDR3 has 16 amino acids. V lost 5 bases and J 3 bases, leaving 19 bases between the germline ends. Written as DNA, the CDR3 is TGTGCCAGCAGCCCAACCAACGGCCGGCAGGACTATGGCTACACCTTC. Residues: CASSPTNGRQDYGYTF.

V is TRBV7-9 and J is TRBJ1-4, with D unresolved. CDR1 is SEHNR, CDR2 FQNEAQ, per germline (reference sequence). The CDR3 length is 14 residues. V was clipped by 5 bases and J by 8 bases, with 15 bases between them. The CDR3 loop is CASSRREGGEKLFF. CDR3 nucleotides: TGTGCCAGCAGCCGACGCGAGGGTGGCGAAAAACTGTTTTTT.

CDR3 in DNA: TGCGCCAGCAGAGGATCCGATCGGCCAAAACTCACAGATACGCAGTATTTT. Translated, it gives CASRGSDRPKLTDTQYF. V usage is TRBV4-1 and J usage is TRBJ2-3; unclear D gene. Trimming took off 6 bases at V and 2 bases at J, with 21 bases between the two ends. Germline V gene sequence: CDR1 MGHRA, CDR2 YSYEKL. CDR3 size: 17 residues.

The genes are TRBV29-1 and TRBJ1-2; 7 nucleotides line up with TRBD1. From germline, CDR1 is SQVTM and CDR2 ANQGSEA. The CDR3 is made up of 14 amino acids. The V segment lost 4 bases and the J segment 5 bases; nucleotides outside the gene matches: 10. The CDR3 DNA reads TGCAGCGTTGGGGGGACAGCGATCCCTTATGGCTACACCTTC. Its protein product is CSVGGTAIPYGYTF.

CDR3 sequence reads: CASSRDEREQNEQFF. For the CDR3, the DNA is TGCGCCAGCAGCCGAGACGAGCGGGAGCAGAATGAGCAGTTCTTC. The chain has TRBV4-1 and TRBJ2-1, with 8 bases lining up with TRBD2. This CDR3 is built from 15 residues. Trimming cost V 4 bases and J 7 bases; bases outside gene matches: 9. Germline V gene data show CDR1 as MGHRA and CDR2 as YSYEKL.

This chain connects TRBV6-5 to TRBJ2-3, with D possibly being TRBD1 (6 bases). The length of the CDR3 is 13 residues. V was clipped by 6 bases and J by 4 bases, with 11 bases between them. Per the germline V gene, CDR1 is MNHEY and CDR2 is SVGAGI. DNA of the CDR3: TGTGCCAGCAGGGACAGAGTACCAGATACGCAGTATTTT. It translates to CASRDRVPDTQYF.

V gene TRBV6-6 combines with J gene TRBJ2-5, with D perhaps matching TRBD2 (5 bases). V gave up 5 bases and J gave up 2 bases, with 12 bases separating them. Germline V gives CDR1 MNHNY, CDR2 SVGAGI (reference sequence). The CDR3 has 14 amino acids. CDR3 amino acids: CASSKTRQQETQYF. In nucleotides, the CDR3 is TGTGCCAGCAGTAAAACTAGGCAGCAAGAGACCCAGTACTTC.

V gene TRBV9 combines with J gene TRBJ2-7, with a tentative D call TRBD2 (6 bases). The CDR3 consists of 16 residues. Germline values: CDR1 SGDLS, CDR2 YYNGEE. Trimming took off 0 bases at V and 0 bases at J, with 13 bases between the two ends. DNA for the CDR3: TGTGCCAGCAGCGTAGGGCTAGCGCAAAGCTCCTACGAGCAGTACTTC. Protein sequence: CASSVGLAQSSYEQYF.

The chain carries TRBV29-1 and TRBJ2-2, with D possibly being TRBD1 (6 bases). Germline V gene data show CDR1 as SQVTM and CDR2 as ANQGSEA. The CDR3 spans 14 residues. V dropped 3 bases and J dropped 2 bases, with 10 bases sitting between them. As DNA, the CDR3 is TGCAGCGTTGACAGGGGCGGTAACACCGGGGAGCTGTTTTTT. Its translation is CSVDRGGNTGELFF.

The DNA of the CDR3 is TGCAGTGCTAGAGAACCCGTGGGAAACACTGAAGCTTTCTTT. Its protein is CSAREPVGNTEAFF. The chain uses TRBV20-1 and TRBJ1-1; D call uncertain. Germline V gives CDR1 DFQATT, CDR2 SNEGSKA (reference sequence). The CDR3 consists of 14 residues. V shed 0 bases and J shed 2 bases, with 10 bases lying between them.

This clonotype occurred once. The gene calls are TRBV25-1 and TRBJ2-1, with 9 bases identical to TRBD2. Looked up from germline, CDR1 is MGHDK and CDR2 is SYGVNS. The CDR3 length is 16 residues. V lost 8 bases to trimming and J lost 8 bases; unmatched junction nucleotides: 16. The DNA for the CDR3 is TGTGCCAGCGCTGCCGGGTTCCTAGCGGGATCTCATGAGCAGTTCTTC. It specifies CASAAGFLAGSHEQFF.

The V call is TRBV29-1, the J call TRBJ2-1; TRBD1 or TRBD2 may be the D gene (5 bases each). V gave up 5 bases and J gave up 15 bases, with 23 bases separating them. This CDR3 is 13 amino acids long. Germline assignment: CDR1 SQVTM and CDR2 ANQGSEA. CDR3 residues: CSVSKGNWGKAFF. The CDR3, as DNA: TGCAGCGTTTCCAAGGGTAATTGGGGGAAGGCGTTCTTC.

This sequence joins TRBV3-1 and TRBJ2-5; D could derive from TRBD1 or TRBD2 (6 bases each). Germline V gives CDR1 LGHDT, CDR2 YNNKEL (reference sequence). V was shortened by 4 bases and J by 6 bases, with 18 bases between the two germline ends. This CDR3 region has 15 residues. The CDR3 DNA sequence: TGTGCCAGCAGCCGAGGGGGAGGCCCAGTAAAGACCCAGTACTTC. Encoded protein: CASSRGGGPVKTQYF.

V and J are TRBV9 and TRBJ1-1; D might be TRBD1 (5 bases). The CDR3 length is 15 residues. Germline V lookup: CDR1 SGDLS, CDR2 YYNGEE. Trimming shortened V by 0 bases and J by 4 bases, and 13 bases separated the two germline ends. The CDR3 reads CASSVASRVGTEAFF. The CDR3 DNA sequence: TGTGCCAGCAGCGTAGCTTCCAGGGTAGGCACTGAAGCTTTCTTT.

The chain couples TRBV20-1 to TRBJ1-1; D remains unclear. The germline V gene has CDR1 DFQATT and CDR2 SNEGSKA (reference sequence). The CDR3 loop spans 15 amino acids. V gave up 1 base and J gave up 1 base, with 13 bases separating them. This chain's CDR3 is CSARAVLGENTEAFF. The CDR3, as DNA: TGCAGTGCTAGAGCCGTTCTCGGGGAGAACACTGAAGCTTTCTTT.

V usage is TRBV29-1 and J usage is TRBJ2-1; D not certain. This CDR3 spans 11 amino acids. V was clipped by 5 bases and J by 5 bases, with 7 bases between them. Looked up from germline, CDR1 is SQVTM and CDR2 is ANQGSEA. CDR3 region: CSVRPDNEQFF. CDR3 in DNA: TGCAGCGTTCGGCCCGACAATGAGCAGTTCTTC.

This chain connects TRBV19 to TRBJ2-5; TRBD1 agrees at 7 bases. The CDR3 totals 14 residues. The V gene's germline CDR1 is LNHDA and CDR2 SQIVND (reference sequence). J gave up 2 bases and V 5 bases, and 5 bases lay outside the gene matches. For the CDR3, the DNA is TGTGCCAGTAGTTTTTCGACAGGGCAAGAGACCCAGTACTTC. This gives the protein CASSFSTGQETQYF.

The V call is TRBV5-4, the J call TRBJ1-2; weak D call: TRBD1 (6 bases). This CDR3 region has 11 residues. From germline, CDR1 is SGHNT and CDR2 YYREEE (reference sequence). The V and J ends lost 6 bases and 4 bases respectively, with 7 bases between them. The CDR3 DNA reads as TGTGCCAGCACGGACAGCTATGGCTACACCTTC. Translated, it gives CASTDSYGYTF. The full variable domain, with the rest looked up from reference TRBV5-4 and TRBJ1-2, is ETGVTQSPTHLIKTRGQQVTLRCSSQSGHNTVSWYQQALGQGPQFIFQYYREEENGRGNFPPRFSGLQFPNYSSELNVNALELDDSALYLCASTDSYGYTFGSGTRLTVV.

The sample holds one count of this clonotype. V and J are TRBV15 and TRBJ2-2, with D perhaps TRBD2 (5 bases). CDR3 length: 14 amino acids. CDR1 is LNHNV and CDR2 is YYDKDF in the germline V gene (reference sequence). The V end lost 8 bases, the J end lost 4 bases, and 14 bases lay between the germline ends. The CDR3 sequence is CATLAGVTTGELFF. CDR3 nucleotides: TGTGCCACCCTTGCCGGGGTAACCACCGGGGAGCTGTTTTTT.